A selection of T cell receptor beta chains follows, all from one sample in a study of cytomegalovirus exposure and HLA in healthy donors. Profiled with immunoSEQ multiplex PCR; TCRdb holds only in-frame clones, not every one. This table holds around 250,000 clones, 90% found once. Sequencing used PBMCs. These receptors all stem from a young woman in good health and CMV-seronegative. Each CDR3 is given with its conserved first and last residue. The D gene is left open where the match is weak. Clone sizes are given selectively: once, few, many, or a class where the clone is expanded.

CDR3: CASRTGLNTEAFF
DNA: TGTGCCAGCAGGACAGGGTTAAACACTGAAGCTTTCTTT
size: .
J: TRBJ1-1
V: TRBV6-1
D: TRBD1

CDR3: CASSYWTSGYEQYF
DNA: TGTGCCAGCAGTTACTGGACTAGCGGCTACGAGCAGTACTTC
size: .
J: TRBJ2-7
V: TRBV6-5
D: TRBD2

CDR3: CASSQGVGWPDTQYF
DNA: TGCGCCAGCAGCCAAGGTGTCGGGTGGCCAGATACGCAGTATTTT
size: .
J: TRBJ2-3
V: TRBV4-1
D: .

CDR3: CASSLAGSTDTQYF
DNA: TGTGCCAGCAGTTTGGCGGGGAGCACAGATACGCAGTATTTT
size: .
J: TRBJ2-3
V: TRBV28
D: .

CDR3: CAWSPGQGANEAFF
DNA: TGTGCCTGGAGTCCAGGACAGGGGGCAAATGAAGCTTTCTTT
size: .
J: TRBJ1-1
V: TRBV30
D: TRBD1

CDR3: CASSLGAGDLNTEAFF
DNA: TGTGCCAGCAGCTTGGGGGCGGGGGACTTGAACACTGAAGCTTTCTTT
size: .
J: TRBJ1-1
V: TRBV5-4
D: .

CDR3: CASSAYRGNGYTF
DNA: TGTGCCAGCAGTGCTTACAGGGGCAATGGCTACACCTTC
size: .
J: TRBJ1-2
V: TRBV6-4
D: TRBD1

CDR3: CASIHYTSDTEAFF
DNA: TGTGCCAGCATTCACTACACGTCGGACACTGAAGCTTTCTTT
size: .
J: TRBJ1-1
V: TRBV6-1
D: .

CDR3: CASSLRGASELGANVLTF
DNA: TGTGCCAGCAGCTTAAGAGGCGCTTCGGAGCTAGGGGCCAACGTCCTGACTTTC
size: .
J: TRBJ2-6
V: TRBV7-6
D: .

CDR3: CASSIGLEIDTQYF
DNA: TGTGCCAGCAGCATCGGACTAGAGATAGATACGCAGTATTTT
size: .
J: TRBJ2-3
V: TRBV7-9
D: TRBD2

CDR3: CAGLAGGSIGDTQYF
DNA: TGTGCCGGACTAGCGGGGGGAAGTATAGGAGATACGCAGTATTTT
size: .
J: TRBJ2-3
V: TRBV2
D: TRBD2

CDR3: CASRRETGVLPQHF
DNA: TGCGCCAGCAGACGAGAGACAGGGGTACTGCCCCAGCATTTT
size: .
J: TRBJ1-5
V: TRBV4-1
D: TRBD1

CDR3: CASSWELAGHNEQFF
DNA: TGTGCCAGCAGTTGGGAGTTAGCGGGACACAATGAGCAGTTCTTC
size: .
J: TRBJ2-1
V: TRBV27
D: TRBD2

CDR3: CASSLDPGKATDTQYF
DNA: TGCGCCAGCAGCTTGGATCCCGGGAAGGCCACAGATACGCAGTATTTT
size: .
J: TRBJ2-3
V: TRBV5-1
D: .

CDR3: CASRTGSTSTDTQYF
DNA: TGCGCCAGCCGAACAGGGTCAACTAGCACAGATACGCAGTATTTT
size: .
J: TRBJ2-3
V: TRBV5-1
D: .

CDR3: CASRRLAGGTSSYNEQFF
DNA: TGCGCCAGCAGGAGACTAGCGGGGGGCACATCCTCCTACAATGAGCAGTTCTTC
size: .
J: TRBJ2-1
V: TRBV5-1
D: TRBD2

CDR3: CASSQIGQNTEAFF
DNA: TGTGCCAGCAGCCAAATTGGGCAGAACACTGAAGCTTTCTTT
size: .
J: TRBJ1-1
V: TRBV7-9
D: .

CDR3: CSVEGGLNTEAFF
DNA: TGCAGCGTTGAAGGAGGGCTGAACACTGAAGCTTTCTTT
size: .
J: TRBJ1-1
V: TRBV29-1
D: .

CDR3: CASSQMGGLAGGPNTGELFF
DNA: TGCGCCAGCAGCCAAATGGGGGGGCTGGCGGGGGGCCCGAACACCGGGGAGCTGTTTTTT
size: .
J: TRBJ2-2
V: TRBV4-1
D: TRBD2

CDR3: CASSLGLAGGREQFF
DNA: TGTGCCAGCAGTTTAGGACTAGCGGGGGGAAGAGAGCAGTTCTTC
size: .
J: TRBJ2-1
V: TRBV27
D: TRBD2

CDR3: CASSAPLGTQYF
DNA: TGTGCCAGCAGCGCTCCTCTAGGGACCCAGTACTTC
size: .
J: TRBJ2-5
V: TRBV5-4
D: .

CDR3: CASSGGGASTEAFF
DNA: TGTGCCAGCAGTGGAGGCGGGGCCAGCACTGAAGCTTTCTTT
size: .
J: TRBJ1-1
V: TRBV2
D: .

CDR3: CASSLQGEPYNEQFF
DNA: TGCGCCAGCAGCCTGCAGGGGGAACCCTACAATGAGCAGTTCTTC
size: .
J: TRBJ2-1
V: TRBV5-1
D: TRBD1

CDR3: CASSEVRGPGSYEQYF
DNA: TGTGCCAGCAGTGAAGTTCGAGGGCCCGGGTCTTACGAGCAGTACTTC
size: .
J: TRBJ2-7
V: TRBV2
D: .

CDR3: CASTSPDGYTF
DNA: TGTGCCAGCACCTCCCCGGATGGCTACACCTTC
size: .
J: TRBJ1-2
V: TRBV7-9
D: .

CDR3: CASSLAGGRGAAETQYF
DNA: TGTGCCAGCAGCTTAGCGGGCGGGCGGGGGGCTGCGGAGACCCAGTACTTC
size: .
J: TRBJ2-5
V: TRBV7-6
D: TRBD2

CDR3: CASSGTSGGVTDTQYF
DNA: TGTGCCAGCAGCGGTACTAGCGGGGGGGTTACAGATACGCAGTATTTT
size: .
J: TRBJ2-3
V: TRBV5-6
D: TRBD2

CDR3: CASNPGRGANYGYTF
DNA: TGTGCCAGCAATCCTGGGAGGGGAGCTAACTATGGCTACACCTTC
size: .
J: TRBJ1-2
V: TRBV6-4
D: .

CDR3: CASSPLGVHNEKLFF
DNA: TGTGCCAGCTCACCCCTCGGGGTCCATAATGAAAAACTGTTTTTT
size: few
J: TRBJ1-4
V: TRBV18
D: .

CDR3: CASKVTGDYNSPLHF
DNA: TGTGCCAGCAAAGTTACAGGGGATTATAATTCACCCCTCCACTTT
size: once
J: TRBJ1-6
V: TRBV27
D: TRBD1

CDR3: CASSSGTGKGETQYF
DNA: TGTGCCAGCAGCTCCGGGACAGGGAAGGGGGAGACCCAGTACTTC
size: once
J: TRBJ2-5
V: TRBV5-6
D: TRBD1

CDR3: CASSSGLLPYEQYF
DNA: TGTGCCAGCAGCTCTGGACTGCTACCTTACGAGCAGTACTTC
size: .
J: TRBJ2-7
V: TRBV7-2
D: .

CDR3: CASSYGQGTGGTQYF
DNA: TGTGCCAGCAGTTATGGTCAGGGTACGGGGGGTACCCAGTACTTC
size: once
J: TRBJ2-5
V: TRBV6-5
D: TRBD2

CDR3: CASSIEFRGAYQPQHF
DNA: TGTGCCAGTAGTATAGAATTTCGGGGGGCCTATCAGCCCCAGCATTTT
size: .
J: TRBJ1-5
V: TRBV19
D: .

CDR3: CASSEPGNNQPQHF
DNA: TGTGCCAGCAGTGAACCAGGGAACAATCAGCCCCAGCATTTT
size: few
J: TRBJ1-5
V: TRBV6-1
D: .

CDR3: CASSVSGGPYNEQFF
DNA: TGTGCCAGCAGCGTCAGCGGGGGCCCCTACAATGAGCAGTTCTTC
size: .
J: TRBJ2-1
V: TRBV9
D: TRBD2

CDR3: CASSLDGSGNTIYF
DNA: TGTGCCAGCAGCTTAGACGGCTCTGGAAACACCATATATTTT
size: .
J: TRBJ1-3
V: TRBV7-9
D: .

CDR3: CASSPNQGGSSYGYTF
DNA: TGCGCCAGCAGCCCAAATCAGGGCGGCAGCTCCTATGGCTACACCTTC
size: .
J: TRBJ1-2
V: TRBV4-3
D: .

CDR3: CASSFPPGTRRVEETQYF
DNA: TGTGCCAGCAGCTTCCCCCCGGGGACCCGGAGGGTTGAAGAGACCCAGTACTTC
size: .
J: TRBJ2-5
V: TRBV7-8
D: .

CDR3: CASSRGSGEADTQYF
DNA: TGTGCCAGCAGCCGAGGTAGCGGGGAGGCAGATACGCAGTATTTT
size: .
J: TRBJ2-3
V: TRBV7-2
D: TRBD2

CDR3: CASSSGTGDEQYF
DNA: TGTGCCAGCAGCTCCGGGACAGGGGACGAGCAGTACTTC
size: .
J: TRBJ2-7
V: TRBV7-2
D: TRBD1

CDR3: CSVPTGGLYNEQFF
DNA: TGCAGCGTTCCCACAGGGGGGCTCTACAATGAGCAGTTCTTC
size: once
J: TRBJ2-1
V: TRBV29-1
D: TRBD1

CDR3: CASSVGGGRNQPQHF
DNA: TGTGCCAGCAGCGTAGGGGGCGGCAGAAATCAGCCCCAGCATTTT
size: .
J: TRBJ1-5
V: TRBV7-9
D: TRBD1

CDR3: CASSRGTGVIDTQYF
DNA: TGTGCCAGTAGTCGGGGGACAGGGGTCATAGATACGCAGTATTTT
size: .
J: TRBJ2-3
V: TRBV19
D: TRBD1

CDR3: CASSFRGGKTDTQYF
DNA: TGTGCCAGCAGTTTCCGCGGGGGGAAGACAGATACGCAGTATTTT
size: .
J: TRBJ2-3
V: TRBV28
D: TRBD2

CDR3: CASSHPAGTGYGYTF
DNA: TGCGCCAGCAGCCACCCCGCCGGGACAGGGTATGGCTACACCTTC
size: once
J: TRBJ1-2
V: TRBV4-1
D: TRBD1

CDR3: CASSSYNEQFF
DNA: TGTGCCAGCAGTTCGTACAATGAGCAGTTCTTC
size: .
J: TRBJ2-1
V: TRBV28
D: .

CDR3: CASRAGTSGTYEQYF
DNA: TGTGCCAGCAGAGCCGGGACTAGCGGGACCTACGAGCAGTACTTC
size: .
J: TRBJ2-7
V: TRBV6-1
D: TRBD2

CDR3: CASSYSGGRTEAFF
DNA: TGTGCCAGCAGTTACTCCGGGGGGCGTACTGAAGCTTTCTTT
size: .
J: TRBJ1-1
V: TRBV6-5
D: .

CDR3: CASRRVGQHGYTF
DNA: TGTGCCAGCAGACGCGTTGGACAGCACGGCTACACCTTC
size: .
J: TRBJ1-2
V: TRBV14
D: .

CDR3: CASSYTGGAETQYF
DNA: TGTGCCAGCAGCTACACAGGGGGCGCGGAGACCCAGTACTTC
size: .
J: TRBJ2-5
V: TRBV11-3
D: TRBD1

CDR3: CASSQDLGGQGQTQYF
DNA: TGCGCCAGCAGCCAGGACCTTGGGGGACAGGGACAGACCCAGTACTTC
size: .
J: TRBJ2-5
V: TRBV4-3
D: TRBD1